Listed here are 8 T cell receptor beta chains from one sample, sequenced in a study of blood T cell repertoires in COVID-19. Clones were sequenced by immunoSEQ multiplex PCR, and TCRdb holds only the in-frame ones, with some missing. The sample has 200,000 to 300,000 clones, about 83% seen once. Source material: PBMCs or T cells enriched from blood (not recorded which). The receptors were sampled from a woman between 45 and 60 years old who had recovered from COVID-19.

The CDR3 loop is CASSFKLRTKQGDTNTEAFF. CDR3 in DNA: TGTGCCAGCAGCTTTAAGTTGAGGACCAAACAGGGGGATACGAACACTGAAGCTTTCTTT. The V and J genes are TRBV7-6 and TRBJ1-1, with 8 bases matching TRBD1. Trimming removed 3 bases from V and 1 base from J; junction bases left unmatched: 19. Germline CDR1 and CDR2: SGHVS and FNYEAQ. CDR3 length equals 20 residues.

This chain uses TRBV19 with TRBJ1-5; 12 nucleotides align to TRBD1. CDR3 length: 18 amino acids. Per germline, CDR1 LNHDA and CDR2 SQIVND (reference sequence). V was clipped by 8 bases and J by 2 bases; unmatched bases: 13. The CDR3 region has the DNA TGTGCCAGTCAATCCCCGGGACAGGGGGCGATCGGCAATCAGCCCCAGCATTTT. Residues: CASQSPGQGAIGNQPQHF.

About this clone: Mismatch with germline at one junction end may stem from a read error. This rearrangement joins TRBV6-1 to TRBJ1-2; 10 bases align to TRBD1. This CDR3 has 16 amino acids. Germline lookup yields CDR1 MNHNS and CDR2 SASEGT. CDR3 sequence reads: CASNEPGQGMNYDYTF. CDR3 nucleotides: TGTGCCAGCAATGAACCGGGACAGGGGATGAACTATGACTACACCTTC.

This chain connects TRBV25-1 to TRBJ1-2, with TRBD1 identical over 8 bases. Trimming took 4 bases from V and 5 from J; bases not matched to a gene: 9. In germline, CDR1 is MGHDK, CDR2 SYGVNS. The CDR3 is made up of 15 amino acids. As DNA, the CDR3 is TGTGCCAGCAGTGGGGACAGGCCGCCTCTTTATGGCTACACCTTC. As protein: CASSGDRPPLYGYTF.

The chain links TRBV19 to TRBJ1-1; 8 bases match TRBD1. This CDR3 comprises 13 residues. The germline CDR1 and CDR2 sequences are LNHDA and SQIVND (reference sequence). Trimming took 6 bases from V and 4 from J; bases not matched to a gene: 4. The CDR3 loop reads CASRGRGPTEAFF. CDR3 bases: TGTGCCAGTAGAGGCAGGGGGCCCACTGAAGCTTTCTTT.

Here the CDR3 reads CAILDSLRNSPLHF. The CDR3 nucleotides are TGTGCCATCCTCGACAGTTTGCGTAATTCACCCCTCCACTTT. V is TRBV30 and J is TRBJ1-6; D possibly corresponds to TRBD1 (5 bases). Trimming stripped 8 bases from V and 6 bases from J, with 17 bases between. The CDR3 length is 14 residues. Looked up from germline, CDR1 is GTSNPN and CDR2 is SVGIG (reference sequence).

J is TRBJ1-6 and V is TRBV9; D unresolved. CDR1 and CDR2 (germline): SGDLS, YYNGEE. V was trimmed by 3 bases and J by 10 bases, leaving 11 bases between them. The CDR3 has 13 amino acids. The DNA of the CDR3 is TGTGCCAGCAGCGCGAGGATCGACTCACCCCTCCACTTT. It translates to CASSARIDSPLHF.

The chain couples TRBV14 to TRBJ1-5, with a possible D match to TRBD1 (6 bases). CDR3 length equals 14 residues. V was cut by 5 bases and J by 4 bases, with 12 bases left in between. CDR1 is SGHDN, CDR2 FVKESK, per germline. CDR3 loop: CASSSQGLNQPQHF. The CDR3 region has the DNA TGTGCCAGCAGCTCACAGGGCCTGAATCAGCCCCAGCATTTT.